The rows below give T cell receptor beta chains drawn from one sample of a study of T cell changes during pregnancy in multiple sclerosis. Sequenced by immunoSEQ multiplex PCR; TCRdb stores in-frame clones only, minus some. The sample includes over 50,000 clones, about 87% of them seen just once. The sequencing sample was made of peripheral blood from another person, used as feeder cells. These receptors were collected from a human donor whose cells served as feeder cells for cultures in a pregnancy study. The CDR3 runs from the conserved cysteine through the conserved F or W. D genes are given only for firm matches. For some rows the clone size is stated as once, few or many, or as a class when expanded; others skip it.

D gene: TRBD1; J gene: TRBJ2-7; clone size: -; V gene: TRBV5-1; CDR3 length: 15; CDR3 protein: CASSPTDRGYYEQYF; CDR3 DNA: TGCGCCAGCAGCCCTACGGACAGGGGATACTACGAGCAGTACTTC
D gene: TRBD1; J gene: TRBJ2-2; clone size: once; V gene: TRBV19; CDR3 length: 15; CDR3 protein: CATGQGRGNTGELFF; CDR3 DNA: TGTGCCACTGGACAGGGGCGCGGCAACACCGGGGAGCTGTTTTTT
D gene: -; J gene: TRBJ1-2; clone size: -; V gene: TRBV7-2; CDR3 length: 15; CDR3 protein: CASSSTPPGAYGYTF; CDR3 DNA: TGTGCCAGCAGCTCGACACCTCCGGGGGCCTATGGCTACACCTTC
D gene: TRBD1; J gene: TRBJ1-2; clone size: -; V gene: TRBV6-1; CDR3 length: 16; CDR3 protein: CASSEPGTGGNYGYTF; CDR3 DNA: TGTGCCAGCAGTGAACCCGGGACAGGGGGTAACTATGGCTACACCTTC
D gene: TRBD2; J gene: TRBJ2-7; clone size: -; V gene: TRBV4-1; CDR3 length: 15; CDR3 protein: CASSHQTSGAYEQYF; CDR3 DNA: TGCGCCAGCAGCCACCAGACTAGCGGGGCCTACGAGCAGTACTTC
D gene: -; J gene: TRBJ2-2; clone size: -; V gene: TRBV11-3; CDR3 length: 14; CDR3 protein: CASSPLRGVGELFF; CDR3 DNA: TGTGCCAGCAGCCCCTTGCGGGGCGTCGGGGAGCTGTTTTTT
D gene: -; J gene: TRBJ2-5; clone size: few; V gene: TRBV7-9; CDR3 length: 14; CDR3 protein: CASSLRQDQETQYF; CDR3 DNA: TGTGCCAGCAGCTTGAGACAGGACCAAGAGACCCAGTACTTC
D gene: -; J gene: TRBJ1-1; clone size: -; V gene: TRBV6-5; CDR3 length: 14; CDR3 protein: CASKPGRVGTEAFF; CDR3 DNA: TGTGCCAGCAAACCTGGGAGGGTAGGCACTGAAGCTTTCTTT
D gene: -; J gene: TRBJ1-5; clone size: -; V gene: TRBV28; CDR3 length: 15; CDR3 protein: CASSSSDGSNQPQHF; CDR3 DNA: TGTGCCAGCAGCAGCAGTGACGGGAGCAATCAGCCCCAGCATTTT
D gene: -; J gene: TRBJ2-7; clone size: -; V gene: TRBV9; CDR3 length: 15; CDR3 protein: CASSAEPGSNYEQYF; CDR3 DNA: TGTGCCAGCAGCGCAGAACCGGGCTCCAACTACGAGCAGTACTTC
D gene: -; J gene: TRBJ2-7; clone size: -; V gene: TRBV10-1; CDR3 length: 16; CDR3 protein: CASSESILDLGSVQYF; CDR3 DNA: TGCGCCAGCAGTGAGTCGATCTTGGATTTGGGGTCCGTCCAGTACTTC
D gene: TRBD1; J gene: TRBJ2-3; clone size: -; V gene: TRBV9; CDR3 length: 15; CDR3 protein: CASSVGTGHTDTQYF; CDR3 DNA: TGTGCCAGCAGCGTAGGGACAGGGCACACAGATACGCAGTATTTT
D gene: -; J gene: TRBJ1-1; clone size: -; V gene: TRBV11-3; CDR3 length: 14; CDR3 protein: CASSEGGENTEAFF; CDR3 DNA: TGTGCCAGCAGCGAGGGGGGAGAGAACACTGAAGCTTTCTTT